Listed below are T cell receptor beta chains from one sample, sequenced in a study of shared clonotypes between healthy human individuals. TCRdb's copy holds only in-frame clones and misses some; the assay was immunoSEQ multiplex PCR. The data contain a few hundred thousand clones, 70% to 80% of them singletons. The sample taken for sequencing was PBMCs. All receptors come from a woman aged 40 to 50 in good health. Some clones in this sample may be carry-over from other donors' samples. The CDR3 runs from the conserved cysteine through the conserved F or W. The D gene is left open where the match is weak. Where a row states a size, it is once, few, many or the class of an expanded clone; other rows omit it.

D gene: -
clone size: -
V gene: TRBV2
J gene: TRBJ1-6
CDR3 DNA: TGTGCCACTGCCCTACAGGTTTCTAATTCACCCCTCCACTTT
CDR3 protein: CATALQVSNSPLHF

D gene: -
clone size: many
V gene: TRBV11-2
J gene: TRBJ2-7
CDR3 DNA: TGTGCCAGCAGCTTCTCTGAGAGCTCCTACGAGCAGTACTTC
CDR3 protein: CASSFSESSYEQYF

D gene: TRBD1
clone size: -
V gene: TRBV18
J gene: TRBJ2-7
CDR3 DNA: TGTGCCAGCTCACCAGGACAGGGGGTCTACGAGCAGTACTTC
CDR3 protein: CASSPGQGVYEQYF

D gene: TRBD2
clone size: -
V gene: TRBV4-1
J gene: TRBJ2-3
CDR3 DNA: TGCGCCAGCAGCCAGGGATGGTGGGAGGGCCGGGAAGATACGCAGTATTTT
CDR3 protein: CASSQGWWEGREDTQYF

D gene: -
clone size: -
V gene: TRBV18
J gene: TRBJ2-5
CDR3 DNA: TGTGCCAGCTCACAGGTACCGACAATGGAGACCCAGTACTTC
CDR3 protein: CASSQVPTMETQYF

D gene: TRBD1
clone size: -
V gene: TRBV30
J gene: TRBJ2-7
CDR3 DNA: TGTGCCTGGAGTCTCGGGACAGCCTACGAGCAGTACTTC
CDR3 protein: CAWSLGTAYEQYF

D gene: -
clone size: -
V gene: TRBV30
J gene: TRBJ1-1
CDR3 DNA: TGTGCCTGGCAGGACGGACCCTTGAACACTGAAGCTTTCTTT
CDR3 protein: CAWQDGPLNTEAFF

D gene: -
clone size: -
V gene: TRBV28
J gene: TRBJ2-2
CDR3 DNA: TGTGCCAGCAGTTTATTCCGGGTTGTTCGTACCGGGGAGCTGTTTTTT
CDR3 protein: CASSLFRVVRTGELFF

D gene: -
clone size: few
V gene: TRBV5-5
J gene: TRBJ2-7
CDR3 DNA: TGTGCCAGCAGCTTTCAAGGGGGGCCCTACGAGCAGTACTTC
CDR3 protein: CASSFQGGPYEQYF

D gene: -
clone size: few
V gene: TRBV28
J gene: TRBJ1-2
CDR3 DNA: TGTGCCAGCAGTTTGGAGGTTGGCTACACCTTC
CDR3 protein: CASSLEVGYTF

D gene: TRBD2
clone size: -
V gene: TRBV5-5
J gene: TRBJ2-7
CDR3 DNA: TGTGCCAGCAGCTTGCTAGCGGGAGCCGGGGAGCAGTACTTC
CDR3 protein: CASSLLAGAGEQYF

D gene: TRBD1
clone size: -
V gene: TRBV4-1
J gene: TRBJ1-6
CDR3 DNA: TGCGCCAGCCGCCGAGGGCAGGGGGCTGCTAATTCACCCCTCCACTTT
CDR3 protein: CASRRGQGAANSPLHF

D gene: -
clone size: -
V gene: TRBV27
J gene: TRBJ1-2
CDR3 DNA: TGTGCCAGCAGCTCAGTCGGGCCCTATGGCTACACCTTC
CDR3 protein: CASSSVGPYGYTF

D gene: -
clone size: -
V gene: TRBV30
J gene: TRBJ2-3
CDR3 DNA: TGTGCCTGGAGTGGGGGGGTAAACACAGATACGCAGTATTTT
CDR3 protein: CAWSGGVNTDTQYF

D gene: -
clone size: -
V gene: TRBV18
J gene: TRBJ2-1
CDR3 DNA: TGTGCCAGCTCACCAAGCGGTAGCAAATGGAATGAGCAGTTCTTC
CDR3 protein: CASSPSGSKWNEQFF

D gene: -
clone size: -
V gene: TRBV4-1
J gene: TRBJ2-7
CDR3 DNA: TGCGCCAGCAGCCAAGAAGGACGGGGGCACGAGCAGTACTTC
CDR3 protein: CASSQEGRGHEQYF

D gene: -
clone size: -
V gene: TRBV6-1
J gene: TRBJ1-5
CDR3 DNA: TGTGCCAGCAGTGATCTCCCAACGGGGTATCAGCCCCAGCATTTT
CDR3 protein: CASSDLPTGYQPQHF

D gene: TRBD1
clone size: -
V gene: TRBV5-4
J gene: TRBJ2-7
CDR3 DNA: TGTGCCAGCAGCCCGGACCAGGGGGCCTACGAGCAGTACTTC
CDR3 protein: CASSPDQGAYEQYF

D gene: TRBD2
clone size: -
V gene: TRBV6-1
J gene: TRBJ2-7
CDR3 DNA: TGTGCCAGCAGTGTCCTAGGAGGAGCGGGAGGGGACGAGCAGTACTTC
CDR3 protein: CASSVLGGAGGDEQYF

D gene: -
clone size: -
V gene: TRBV5-4
J gene: TRBJ2-5
CDR3 DNA: TGTGCCAGCAGCTTGGGTACCGGGCAAGAGACCCAGTACTTC
CDR3 protein: CASSLGTGQETQYF

D gene: TRBD2
clone size: -
V gene: TRBV7-2
J gene: TRBJ2-1
CDR3 DNA: TGTGCCAGCAGCCCACCTAGCGGGAGGGATAGTGAGCAGTTCTTC
CDR3 protein: CASSPPSGRDSEQFF

D gene: -
clone size: -
V gene: TRBV7-9
J gene: TRBJ2-1
CDR3 DNA: TGTGCCAGCAGCCCCAAAAACTACAATGAGCAGTTCTTC
CDR3 protein: CASSPKNYNEQFF

D gene: -
clone size: -
V gene: TRBV7-9
J gene: TRBJ2-5
CDR3 DNA: TGTGCCAGCAGCTTTGGTTCTGGCACCCAGTACTTC
CDR3 protein: CASSFGSGTQYF

D gene: -
clone size: -
V gene: TRBV5-4
J gene: TRBJ2-7
CDR3 DNA: TGTGCCAGCAGCTTGATTGGCGAGCAGTACTTC
CDR3 protein: CASSLIGEQYF

D gene: -
clone size: -
V gene: TRBV28
J gene: TRBJ2-2
CDR3 DNA: TGTGCCAGCAGTTTTGGGAACACCGGGGAGCTGTTTTTT
CDR3 protein: CASSFGNTGELFF

D gene: -
clone size: -
V gene: TRBV20-1
J gene: TRBJ1-3
CDR3 DNA: TGCAGTGCCCGTGGTGGAAACACCATATATTTT
CDR3 protein: CSARGGNTIYF

D gene: -
clone size: -
V gene: TRBV10-1
J gene: TRBJ2-3
CDR3 DNA: TGCGCCAGCAGTGACCCCGGGATGAGTTCTGGCACAGATACGCAGTATTTT
CDR3 protein: CASSDPGMSSGTDTQYF

D gene: TRBD2
clone size: few
V gene: TRBV30
J gene: TRBJ2-3
CDR3 DNA: TGTGCCTGGAGTGTAACGGGGGGGCGGGATACGCAGTATTTT
CDR3 protein: CAWSVTGGRDTQYF

D gene: TRBD2
clone size: -
V gene: TRBV5-1
J gene: TRBJ2-7
CDR3 DNA: TGCGCCAGCAGCTTAGGACTAGCGGGATTCGAGCAGTACTTC
CDR3 protein: CASSLGLAGFEQYF

D gene: -
clone size: many
V gene: TRBV5-1
J gene: TRBJ2-5
CDR3 DNA: TGCGCCAGCAGCTTGTTTGGAGCGGGAACAGGGCAAGAGACCCAGTACTTC
CDR3 protein: CASSLFGAGTGQETQYF

D gene: TRBD1
clone size: -
V gene: TRBV5-4
J gene: TRBJ1-1
CDR3 DNA: TGTGCCAGCAGCTTGGAGGGGGGACAGGCGCCTGAAGCTTTCTTT
CDR3 protein: CASSLEGGQAPEAFF

D gene: TRBD1
clone size: -
V gene: TRBV7-8
J gene: TRBJ2-7
CDR3 DNA: TGTGCCAGCAGCTCCCGGGACAGGGTTACCTACGAGCAGTACTTC
CDR3 protein: CASSSRDRVTYEQYF

D gene: -
clone size: -
V gene: TRBV11-2
J gene: TRBJ1-2
CDR3 DNA: TGTGCCAGCAGCTATCACGGCAGGGGTGGCTATGGCTACACCTTC
CDR3 protein: CASSYHGRGGYGYTF

D gene: -
clone size: -
V gene: TRBV7-9
J gene: TRBJ2-6
CDR3 DNA: TGTGCCAGCAGCGTAGGGTACTCTGGGGCCAACGTCCTGACTTTC
CDR3 protein: CASSVGYSGANVLTF

D gene: -
clone size: -
V gene: TRBV5-6
J gene: TRBJ1-1
CDR3 DNA: TGTGCCAGCAGCTTGTCGGTCAGCTTGAACACTGAAGCTTTCTTT
CDR3 protein: CASSLSVSLNTEAFF

D gene: TRBD1
clone size: few
V gene: TRBV29-1
J gene: TRBJ1-2
CDR3 DNA: TGCAGCGTTGAGCCGGGACAGACCTATGGCTACACCTTC
CDR3 protein: CSVEPGQTYGYTF

D gene: TRBD1
clone size: -
V gene: TRBV5-4
J gene: TRBJ2-5
CDR3 DNA: TGTGCCAGCAGTCCGGATACAGGGGGCGCGGAGACCCAGTACTTC
CDR3 protein: CASSPDTGGAETQYF

D gene: TRBD1
clone size: few
V gene: TRBV19
J gene: TRBJ1-5
CDR3 DNA: TGTGCCAGTAGTGCCGACAGGGTGCAGCCCCAGCATTTT
CDR3 protein: CASSADRVQPQHF

D gene: TRBD2
clone size: few
V gene: TRBV15
J gene: TRBJ2-1
CDR3 DNA: TGTGCCACCAGCAGAGATGGGACTAACTACAATGAGCAGTTCTTC
CDR3 protein: CATSRDGTNYNEQFF

D gene: -
clone size: -
V gene: TRBV14
J gene: TRBJ2-2
CDR3 DNA: TGTGCCAGCAGCCGTCGGACAGTTGCACACACCGGGGAGCTGTTTTTT
CDR3 protein: CASSRRTVAHTGELFF